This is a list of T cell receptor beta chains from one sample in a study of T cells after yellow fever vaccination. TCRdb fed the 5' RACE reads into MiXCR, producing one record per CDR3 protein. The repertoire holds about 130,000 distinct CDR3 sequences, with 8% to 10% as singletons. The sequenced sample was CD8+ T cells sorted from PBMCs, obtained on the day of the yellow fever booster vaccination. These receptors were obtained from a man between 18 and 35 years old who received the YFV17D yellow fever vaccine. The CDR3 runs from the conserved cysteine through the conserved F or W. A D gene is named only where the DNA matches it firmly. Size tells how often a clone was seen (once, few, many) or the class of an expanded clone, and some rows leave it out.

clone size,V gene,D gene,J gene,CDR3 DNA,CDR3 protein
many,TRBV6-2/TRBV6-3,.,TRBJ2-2,TGTGCCAGCAGTTACGGGCCCAACACCGGGGAGCTGTTTTTT,CASSYGPNTGELFF
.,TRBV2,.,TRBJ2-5,TGTGCCAGCAGTGAAGGGACATCTTCCTCGTTTGAGACCCAGTACTTC,CASSEGTSSSFETQYF
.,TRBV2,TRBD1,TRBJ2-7,TGTGCCAGCCTGAGTCGGACAGGGAAGAACTACGACGAGCAGTACTTC,CASLSRTGKNYDEQYF
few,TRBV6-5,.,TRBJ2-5,TGTGCCAGCAGCCCCTCGCAGGGGAGTGAGACCCAGTACTTC,CASSPSQGSETQYF
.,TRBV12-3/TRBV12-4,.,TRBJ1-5,TGTGCCAGCAGTCGTCAGGGATTCAATCAGCCCCAGCATTTT,CASSRQGFNQPQHF
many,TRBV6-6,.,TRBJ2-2,TGTGCCAGCAGTGTTAACCCGGGGGAGCTGTTTTTT,CASSVNPGELFF
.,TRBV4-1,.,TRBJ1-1,TGCGCCAGCAGCTACGGAGGCTCTGAAGCTTTCTTT,CASSYGGSEAFF
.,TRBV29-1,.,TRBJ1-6,TGCAGCAGTGGGCAGGGATACTCCTATAATTCACCCCTCCACTTT,CSSGQGYSYNSPLHF
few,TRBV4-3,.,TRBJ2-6,TGCGCCAGCAGCCAATGGTTCTGGGTCTCTGGGGCCAACGTCCTGACTTTC,CASSQWFWVSGANVLTF
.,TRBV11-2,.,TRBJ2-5,TGTGCCAGCAGCTTGGGCTGGGGCGGAGAGACCCAGTACTTC,CASSLGWGGETQYF
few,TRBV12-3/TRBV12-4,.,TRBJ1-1,TGTGCCAGCAGCCACTCGACAGGTAACACTGAAGCTTTCTTT,CASSHSTGNTEAFF